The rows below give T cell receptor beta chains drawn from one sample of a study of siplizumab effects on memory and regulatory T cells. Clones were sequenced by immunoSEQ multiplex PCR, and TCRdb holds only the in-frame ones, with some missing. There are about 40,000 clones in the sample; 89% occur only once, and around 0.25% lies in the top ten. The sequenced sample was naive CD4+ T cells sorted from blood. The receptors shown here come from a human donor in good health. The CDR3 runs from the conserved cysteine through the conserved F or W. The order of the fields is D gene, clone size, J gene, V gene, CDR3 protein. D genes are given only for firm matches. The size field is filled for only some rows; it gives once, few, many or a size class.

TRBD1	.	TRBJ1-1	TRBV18	CASSPQGQGRGNTEAFF
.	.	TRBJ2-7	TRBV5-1	CASRNPGSSYEQYF
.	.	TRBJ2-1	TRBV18	CASSPDNEQFF
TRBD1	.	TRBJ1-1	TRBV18	CASKKGQQNTEAFF
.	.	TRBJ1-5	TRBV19	CASSFGGGIDQPQHF
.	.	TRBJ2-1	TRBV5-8	CASSLTRDSKPYHEQFF
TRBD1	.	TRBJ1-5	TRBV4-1	CASSQEGQGPQPQHF
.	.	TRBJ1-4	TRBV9	CASSVGSIREKLFF
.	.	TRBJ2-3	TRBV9	CASSVEYSTDTQYF
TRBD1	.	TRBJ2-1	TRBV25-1	CASSVTDRTGYNEQFF
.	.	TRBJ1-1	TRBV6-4	CASSEGSPNTEAFF
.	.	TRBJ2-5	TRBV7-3	CASSSQYSETQYF
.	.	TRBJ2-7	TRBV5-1	CASSSKPGAGIYEQYF
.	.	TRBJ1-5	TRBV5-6	CASSLGSNQPQHF
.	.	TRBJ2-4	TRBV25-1	CASSPMVGQNIQYF
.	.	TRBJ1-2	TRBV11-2	CASSLEGGVDYGYTF
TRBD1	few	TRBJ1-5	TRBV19	CASSVRGLANQPQHF
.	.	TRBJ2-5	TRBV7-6	CASSLVGGETQYF
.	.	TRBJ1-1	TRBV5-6	CASSHRVATEAFF
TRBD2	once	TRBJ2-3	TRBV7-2	CASSSKSRGLVVWGRQYF
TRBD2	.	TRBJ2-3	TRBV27	CASRSGGTDTQYF
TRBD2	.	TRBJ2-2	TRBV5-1	CASSLGTSGGNTGELFF
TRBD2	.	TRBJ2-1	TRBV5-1	CASRPREMRYNEQFF
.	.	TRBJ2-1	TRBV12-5	CASGLVLKVRGNEQFF
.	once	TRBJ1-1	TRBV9	CASSAPGVRTEAFF
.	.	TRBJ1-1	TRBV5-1	CASSFGDLNTEAFF
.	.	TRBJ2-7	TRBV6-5	CASSRDSLYEQYF
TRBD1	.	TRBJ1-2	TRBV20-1	CRGGQGDGYTF
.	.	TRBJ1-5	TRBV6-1	CASSERVVQPQHF
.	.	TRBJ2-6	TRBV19	CASSIAHTGANVLTF
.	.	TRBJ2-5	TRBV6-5	CASREGLTLQETQYF
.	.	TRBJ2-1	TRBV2	CASTDSVPGNEQFF
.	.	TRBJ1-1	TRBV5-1	CASSLGQMDTEAFF
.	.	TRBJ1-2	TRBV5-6	CASSLGTGDYGYTF
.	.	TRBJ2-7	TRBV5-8	CASSLAGQSTYEQYF
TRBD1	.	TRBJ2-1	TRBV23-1	CASPDRGMPNEQFF
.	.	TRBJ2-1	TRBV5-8	CASSYRVPYNEQFF
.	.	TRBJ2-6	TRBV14	CASNQRRGLGANVLTF
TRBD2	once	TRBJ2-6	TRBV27	CASRREGRWSGANVLTF
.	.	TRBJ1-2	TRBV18	CASSPPIELYGYTF
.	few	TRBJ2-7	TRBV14	CASSQIIGRTPYEQYF
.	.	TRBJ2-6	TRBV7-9	CASSSPGTHRLSGANVLTF
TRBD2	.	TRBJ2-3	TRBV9	CASSVGGRSDTQYF
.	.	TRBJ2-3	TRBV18	CASSPPEGARDTQYF
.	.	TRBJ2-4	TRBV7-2	CASSLDGGQLNIQYF
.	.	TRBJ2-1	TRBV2	CASSEAGRQGNEQFF
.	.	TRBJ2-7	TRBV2	CASKAGRASYEQYF
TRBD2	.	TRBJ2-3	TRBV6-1	CASSEFPPAGGGSTDTQYF
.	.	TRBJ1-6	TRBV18	CASSPQEDSPLHF
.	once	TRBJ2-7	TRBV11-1	CASSLNTYEQYF
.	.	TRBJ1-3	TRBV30	CAWSVFERNTIYF
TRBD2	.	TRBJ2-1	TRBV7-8	CASSSSAAGVVSSYNEQFF
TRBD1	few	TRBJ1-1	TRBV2	CASRAQGEAFF
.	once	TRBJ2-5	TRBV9	CASSVDQETQYF